This TCR beta chain was retrieved from a study of CXCR3-negative and CXCR3-positive naive CD8 T cells (dated by TCRdb to about 2019). At the level of the whole study: In total, some 140 million TRB reads were obtained, or roughly 1.5 +/- 0.3 million reads per library. Diversity and physicochemical repertoire analyses covered about a dozen donors pooled from two independent experiments. The TRBV-TRBJ cluster analysis covered naive subsets from 5 donors and memory cells from 3 donors.

Overall results and qualifications from the work: Repertoire diversity was comparably high in both naive subsets but much lower in memory CD8+ T cells. Naive CXCR3-negative and CXCR3-positive cells from the same donor showed similar TRBV-TRBJ usage, whereas memory cells showed distinct patterns. Because surface CD5, which is linked to self-reactivity in mice, was comparable between the naive subsets, TCR interaction strength was also inferred from TRB CDR3 physicochemical properties. TRB CDR3s from CXCR3-positive naive cells showed higher hydrophobicity (lower Kidera factor 4), lower energy, and higher strength and volume indices than CXCR3-negative naive cells. Freshly isolated PBMCs were used for most assays because CXCR3 expression went down partially after cryopreservation.

As to this clonotype: Its binding antigen is unknown.

TCRdb names NextSeq 550 as the instrument used. The Human TCR Profiling Kit (MiLaboratory) was used to prepare UMI-labeled 5' RACE TRB cDNA libraries. cDNA synthesis used the entire amount of extracted RNA, and PCR amplification then used the entire amount of cDNA produced. The libraries were made side by side, with each library going through the same number of PCR cycles. The study's processing was this. MIGEC and MiXCR extracted about 53,000 +/- 10,000 unique UMI-labeled TRB cDNA molecules per library, requiring at least two reads per UMI. On average, roughly 40,000 +/- 10,000 functional in-frame TRB CDR3 nucleotide clonotypes lacking stop codons were found per library. After downsampling to 5000 UMI-labeled TRB molecules per sample, diversity metrics, including normalized Shannon-Wiener and Chao1, were computed in VDJtools. VDJtools computed clonotype-size-weighted physicochemical properties of the central five CDR3 residues: interaction energy, strength, volume and Kidera factor 4. One entry per CDR3 protein sequence results from the TCRdb reprocessing of the reads, with DNA left out. These V and J calls are TCRdb output, not the study's own analysis. The sample's records list roughly 70,000 distinct CDR3 sequences. About 1.5% of the sample comes from the top ten.

The germline V gene provides CDR1 MNHEY and CDR2 SVGAGI. The CDR3 contains 16 residues, cysteine and phenylalanine counted. The entry carries no DNA sequence. For each CD8+ T cell subset, flow sorting was done in triplicate, and 310,000 or so cells per subset went directly into RLT lysis buffer. Naive CD8+ T cells were defined stringently as CD45RO-CCR7+CD27+CD95- to exclude memory contaminants. Standard density gradient centrifugation was used to isolate peripheral blood mononuclear cells from buffy coats. A FACSAria III was used to flow-sort naive CXCR3-negative and CXCR3-positive CD8+ T cells. Total RNA was extracted from sorted cells with an RNeasy Mini Kit.

This chain is built from TRBV6-5 and TRBJ2-1; TCRdb's assignment of TRBD2 cannot be checked, as there is no DNA. Sequenced input: naive CXCR3- CD8+ T cells from blood. This sample's cell subset or site label indicates: CD45RO-CCR7+CD27+CD95- naive CD8+ T cells lacking CXCR3 (TNR3-). This clonotype originated in a human donor in good health. Some clones in this sample may be carry-over from other donors' samples. The CDR3 region reads CASSYSITSGGGEQFF.